This T cell receptor beta chain emerged from a study of T cells in Graves' hyperthyroidism and ophthalmopathy. Looking at the study overall: Pretreatment peripheral blood was obtained at initial diagnosis.

This clonotype was seen many times. Antigen specificity is unknown. Study-wide points: Prediction of ophthalmopathy progression came a median around 6.1 months pre-onset. Blood samples included most of the expanded thyroid clonotypes exceeding 0.001.

The CDR3 is made up of 15 amino acids. Germline CDR1 is LNHDA and CDR2 is SQIVND (reference sequence). V was shortened by 1 base and J by 4 bases, with 13 bases between the two germline ends. At first hyperthyroidism diagnosis, before any ophthalmopathy symptoms, the blood sample was collected. The TCR beta CDR3 regions underwent amplification using RNA transcripts as the source. First-round RT-PCR with HTBI primers amplified the TCR CDR3 region. MiXCR, applied by TCRdb to the multiplex PCR reads, yields one record per CDR3 protein. Of some 370,000 distinct CDR3 sequences detected, approximately 18% appear once; the ten largest clones hold around a third.

The material sequenced was blood. The V gene is TRBV19, the J gene TRBJ1-1, with no clear D. This TCR was sampled from a woman aged 30 to 39 with Graves' hyperthyroidism that later progressed to Graves' ophthalmopathy. CDR3 coding DNA: TGTGCCAGTAGTATAGTTCCGGGGTATTCCACTGAAGCTTTCTTT. Translation: CASSIVPGYSTEAFF.